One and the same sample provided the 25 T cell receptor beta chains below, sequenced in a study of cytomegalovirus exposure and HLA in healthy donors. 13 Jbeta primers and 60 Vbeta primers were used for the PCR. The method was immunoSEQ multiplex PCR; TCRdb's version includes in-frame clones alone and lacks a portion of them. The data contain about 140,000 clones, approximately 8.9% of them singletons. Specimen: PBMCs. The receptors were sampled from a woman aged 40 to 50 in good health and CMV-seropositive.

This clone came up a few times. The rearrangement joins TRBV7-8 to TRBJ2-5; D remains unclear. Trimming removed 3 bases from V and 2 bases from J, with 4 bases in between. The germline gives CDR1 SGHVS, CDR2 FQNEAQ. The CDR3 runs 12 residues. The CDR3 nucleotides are TGTGCCAGCAGCTTTTATCAAGAGACCCAGTACTTC. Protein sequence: CASSFYQETQYF.

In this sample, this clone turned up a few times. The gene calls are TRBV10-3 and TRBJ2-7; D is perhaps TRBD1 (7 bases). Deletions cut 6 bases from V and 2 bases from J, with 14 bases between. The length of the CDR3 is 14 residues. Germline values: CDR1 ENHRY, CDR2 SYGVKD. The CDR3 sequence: CAISQGGGAYEQYF. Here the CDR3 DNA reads TGTGCCATCAGCCAGGGGGGCGGGGCCTACGAGCAGTACTTC.

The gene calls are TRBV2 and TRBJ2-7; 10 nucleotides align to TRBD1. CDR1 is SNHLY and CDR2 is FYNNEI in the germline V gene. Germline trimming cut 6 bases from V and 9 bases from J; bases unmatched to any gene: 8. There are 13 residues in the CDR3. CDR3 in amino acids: CASSIRQGAGQYF. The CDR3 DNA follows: TGTGCCAGCAGCATACGACAGGGGGCAGGGCAGTACTTC.

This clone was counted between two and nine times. The DNA for the CDR3 is TGTGCCAGCAGAGAGGGGGCGACTGGAAACACCATATATTTT. Amino acid sequence: CASREGATGNTIYF. The chain carries TRBV7-2 and TRBJ1-3; 7 bases line up with TRBD1. The CDR3 is 14 amino acids. After removal of 6 bases from V and 2 bases from J, the junction contained 4 bases not matched to a gene. CDR1 is SGHTA, CDR2 FQGNSA, per germline.

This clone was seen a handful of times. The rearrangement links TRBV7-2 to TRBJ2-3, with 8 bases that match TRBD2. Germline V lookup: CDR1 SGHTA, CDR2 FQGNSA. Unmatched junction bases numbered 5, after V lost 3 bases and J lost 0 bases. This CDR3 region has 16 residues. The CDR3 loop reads CASSFPGLDSTDTQYF. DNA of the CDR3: TGTGCCAGCAGCTTCCCGGGACTAGACAGCACAGATACGCAGTATTTT.

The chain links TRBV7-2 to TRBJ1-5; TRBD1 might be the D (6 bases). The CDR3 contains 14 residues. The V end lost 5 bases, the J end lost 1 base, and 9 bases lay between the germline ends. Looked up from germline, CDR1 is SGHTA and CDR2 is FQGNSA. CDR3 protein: CASSRQESNQPQHF. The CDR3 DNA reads TGTGCCAGCAGCCGACAGGAGAGCAATCAGCCCCAGCATTTT.

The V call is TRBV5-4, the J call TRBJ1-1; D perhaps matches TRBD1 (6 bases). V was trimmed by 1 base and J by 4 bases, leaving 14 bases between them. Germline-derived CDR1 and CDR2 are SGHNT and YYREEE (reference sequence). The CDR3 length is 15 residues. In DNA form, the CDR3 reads TGTGCCAGCAGCTTGAGGACAGCTCGGGGCACTGAAGCTTTCTTT. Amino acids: CASSLRTARGTEAFF.

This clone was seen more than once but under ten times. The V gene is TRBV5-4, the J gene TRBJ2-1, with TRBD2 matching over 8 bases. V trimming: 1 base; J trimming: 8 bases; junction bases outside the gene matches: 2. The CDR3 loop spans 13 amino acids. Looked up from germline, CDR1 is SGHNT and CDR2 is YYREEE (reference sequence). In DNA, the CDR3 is TGTGCCAGCAGCTTGAATAGCGGGGATGAGCAGTTCTTC. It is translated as CASSLNSGDEQFF.

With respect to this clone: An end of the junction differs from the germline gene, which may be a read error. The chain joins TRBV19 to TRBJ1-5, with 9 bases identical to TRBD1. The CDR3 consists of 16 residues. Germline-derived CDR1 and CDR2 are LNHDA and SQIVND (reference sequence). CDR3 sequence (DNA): TGTGCCAGTAGGACTGGGACAGGGAATAGCTATCAGCCCCAGCATTTT. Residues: CASRTGTGNSYQPQHF.

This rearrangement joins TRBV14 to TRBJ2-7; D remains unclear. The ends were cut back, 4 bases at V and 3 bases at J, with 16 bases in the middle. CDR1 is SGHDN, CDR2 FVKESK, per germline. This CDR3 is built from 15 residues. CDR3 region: CASSLGDGKLYEQYF. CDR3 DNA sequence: TGTGCCAGCAGCCTCGGAGACGGAAAGCTCTACGAGCAGTACTTC. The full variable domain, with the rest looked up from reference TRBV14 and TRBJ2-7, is EAGVTQFPSHSVIEKGQTVTLRCDPISGHDNLYWYRRVMGKEIKFLLHFVKESKQDESGMPNNRFLAERTGGTYSTLKVQPAELEDSGVYFCASSLGDGKLYEQYFGPGTRLTVT.

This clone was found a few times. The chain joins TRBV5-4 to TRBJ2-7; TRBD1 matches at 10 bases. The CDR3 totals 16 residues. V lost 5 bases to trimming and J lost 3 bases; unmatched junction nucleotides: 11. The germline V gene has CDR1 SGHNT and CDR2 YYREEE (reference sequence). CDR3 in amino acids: CASSPVVTGGIYEQYF. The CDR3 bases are TGTGCCAGCAGTCCGGTTGTGACAGGGGGCATCTACGAGCAGTACTTC.

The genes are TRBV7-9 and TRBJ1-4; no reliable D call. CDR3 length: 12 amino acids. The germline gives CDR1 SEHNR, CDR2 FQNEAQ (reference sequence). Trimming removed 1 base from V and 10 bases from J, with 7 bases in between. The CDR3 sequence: CASSLDRGKLFF. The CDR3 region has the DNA TGTGCCAGCAGCTTAGATAGAGGAAAACTGTTTTTT.

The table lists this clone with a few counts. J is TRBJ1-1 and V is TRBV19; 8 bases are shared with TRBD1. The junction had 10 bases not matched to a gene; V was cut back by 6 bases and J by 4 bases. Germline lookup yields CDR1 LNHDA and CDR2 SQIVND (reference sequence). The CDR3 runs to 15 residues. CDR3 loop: CASRSTGAGGTEAFF. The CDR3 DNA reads TGTGCCAGTAGGTCGACAGGGGCCGGGGGCACTGAAGCTTTCTTT.

The CDR3: CASSTTPGTRGANVLTF. CDR3 in DNA: TGTGCCAGTAGTACCACCCCCGGGACACGAGGGGCCAACGTCCTGACTTTC. The chain carries TRBV19 and TRBJ2-6; possibly TRBD1 for D (6 bases). This CDR3 has 17 residues. With 4 bases removed from V and 4 bases from J, the gap between germline ends came to 17 bases. CDR1 LNHDA and CDR2 SQIVND come from the germline V gene (reference sequence). The full variable domain, rest sourced from reference TRBV19 and TRBJ2-6, is DGGITQSPKYLFRKEGQNVTLSCEQNLNHDAMYWYRQDPGQGLRLIYYSQIVNDFQKGDIAEGYSVSREKKESFPLTVTSAQKNPTAFYLCASSTTPGTRGANVLTFGAGSRLTVL.

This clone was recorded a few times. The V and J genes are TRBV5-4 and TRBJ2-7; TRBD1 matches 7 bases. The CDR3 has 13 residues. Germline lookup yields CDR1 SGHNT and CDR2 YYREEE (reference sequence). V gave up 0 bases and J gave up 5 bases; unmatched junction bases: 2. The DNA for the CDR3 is TGTGCCAGCAGCTTGGGACAGGGCAACGAGCAGTACTTC. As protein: CASSLGQGNEQYF. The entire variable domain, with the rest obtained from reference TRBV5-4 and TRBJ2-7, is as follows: ETGVTQSPTHLIKTRGQQVTLRCSSQSGHNTVSWYQQALGQGPQFIFQYYREEENGRGNFPPRFSGLQFPNYSSELNVNALELDDSALYLCASSLGQGNEQYFGPGTRLTVT.

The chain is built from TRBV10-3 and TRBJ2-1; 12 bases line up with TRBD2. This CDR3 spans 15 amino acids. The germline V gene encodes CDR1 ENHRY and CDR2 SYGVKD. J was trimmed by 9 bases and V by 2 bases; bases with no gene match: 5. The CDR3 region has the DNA TGTGCCATCAGTGAGAGCCCTAGCGGGGGGGCTGAGCAGTTCTTC. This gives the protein CAISESPSGGAEQFF.

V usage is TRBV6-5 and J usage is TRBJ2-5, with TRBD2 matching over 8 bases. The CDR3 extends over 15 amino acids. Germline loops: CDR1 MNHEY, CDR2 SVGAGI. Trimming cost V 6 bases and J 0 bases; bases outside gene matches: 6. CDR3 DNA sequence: TGTGCCAGCAGCCGCGGGGGGCAGTACCAAGAGACCCAGTACTTC. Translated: CASSRGGQYQETQYF.

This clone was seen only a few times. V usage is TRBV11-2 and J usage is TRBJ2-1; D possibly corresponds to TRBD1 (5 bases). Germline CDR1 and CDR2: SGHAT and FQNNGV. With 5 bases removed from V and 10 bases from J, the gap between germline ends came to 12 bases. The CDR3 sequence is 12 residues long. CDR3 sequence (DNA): TGTGCCAGCAGCCCCTATGCAGGGGAGCAGTTCTTC. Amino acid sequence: CASSPYAGEQFF.

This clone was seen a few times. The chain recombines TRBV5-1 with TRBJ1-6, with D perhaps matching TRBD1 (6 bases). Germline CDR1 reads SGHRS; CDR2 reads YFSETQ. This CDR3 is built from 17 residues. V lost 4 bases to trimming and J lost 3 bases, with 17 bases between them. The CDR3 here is CASSPVGPGVYNSPLHF. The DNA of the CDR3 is TGCGCCAGCAGCCCAGTGGGGCCAGGGGTCTATAATTCACCCCTCCACTTT.

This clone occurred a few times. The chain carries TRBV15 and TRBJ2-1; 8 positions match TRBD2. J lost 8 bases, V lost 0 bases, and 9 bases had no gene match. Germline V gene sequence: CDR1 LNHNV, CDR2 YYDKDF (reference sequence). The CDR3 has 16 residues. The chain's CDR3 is CATSRDHGLASDEQFF. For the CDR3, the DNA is TGTGCCACCAGCAGAGATCACGGACTAGCTTCGGATGAGCAGTTCTTC.

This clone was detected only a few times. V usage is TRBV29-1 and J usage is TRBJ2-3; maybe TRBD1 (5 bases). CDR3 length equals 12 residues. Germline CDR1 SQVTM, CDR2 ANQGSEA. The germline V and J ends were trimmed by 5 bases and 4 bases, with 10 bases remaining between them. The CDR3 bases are TGCAGCGTTAATGGACACCCAGATACGCAGTATTTT. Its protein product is CSVNGHPDTQYF.

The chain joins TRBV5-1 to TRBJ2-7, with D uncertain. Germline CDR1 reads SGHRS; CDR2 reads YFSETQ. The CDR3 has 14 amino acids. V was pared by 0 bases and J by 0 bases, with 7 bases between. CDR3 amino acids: CASSLDEVSYEQYF. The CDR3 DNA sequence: TGCGCCAGCAGCTTGGATGAGGTCTCCTACGAGCAGTACTTC.

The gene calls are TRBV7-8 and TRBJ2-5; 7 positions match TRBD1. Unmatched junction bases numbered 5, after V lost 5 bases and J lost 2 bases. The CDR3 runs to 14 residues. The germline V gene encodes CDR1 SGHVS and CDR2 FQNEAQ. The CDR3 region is CASSLRQGQETQYF. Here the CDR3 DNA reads TGTGCCAGCAGCCTCAGACAGGGTCAAGAGACCCAGTACTTC.

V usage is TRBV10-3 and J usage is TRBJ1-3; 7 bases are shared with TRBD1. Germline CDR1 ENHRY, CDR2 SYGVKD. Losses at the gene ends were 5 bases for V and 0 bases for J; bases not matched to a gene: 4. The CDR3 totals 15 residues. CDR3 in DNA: TGTGCCATCAGTTGGGACAGCCGCTCTGGAAACACCATATATTTT. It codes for CAISWDSRSGNTIYF.

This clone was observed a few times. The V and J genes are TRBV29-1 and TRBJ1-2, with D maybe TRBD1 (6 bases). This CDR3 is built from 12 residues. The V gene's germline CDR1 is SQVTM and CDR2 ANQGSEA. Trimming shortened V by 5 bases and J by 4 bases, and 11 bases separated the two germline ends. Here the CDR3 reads CSVQRQVYGYTF. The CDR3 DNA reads TGCAGCGTTCAACGACAGGTCTATGGCTACACCTTC.